This passage covers 15 T cell receptor beta chains from one sample sequenced in a study of tumor and adjacent non-tumor tissue in lung cancer. Three rounds of nested PCR, following a modified ARM-PCR protocol, produced the TCRbeta library. MiXCR, run by TCRdb on the multiplex PCR reads, gives a single entry per CDR3 protein. The sample contains some 100,000 distinct CDR3 sequences, 75% to 85% of which appear only once. This sample's RNA came from whole unsorted tissue. More than 3 cm separated this lung sample from the edge of the tumor. What was sequenced was distant non-tumor lung tissue. These receptors came from a man aged 60 to 69 with small cell lung cancer.

Concerning this clonotype: This may arise from a read error, as a much more abundant clone is one base away. The rearrangement joins TRBV20-1 to TRBJ2-7; 8 bases are a match to TRBD2. Germline trimming cut 5 bases from V and 6 bases from J; bases unmatched to any gene: 12. CDR3 size: 14 residues. CDR1 is DFQATT, CDR2 SNEGSKA, per germline (reference sequence). CDR3 coding DNA: TGCAGTGCTCGGGGGGGGATTAGCGGGACCGAGCAGTACTTC. It translates to CSARGGISGTEQYF.

Details on this clonotype: The germline gene is not matched at one end of the junction; a read error may be the cause. The rearrangement joins TRBV6-5 to TRBJ2-3; D gene unclear. Germline lookup yields CDR1 MNHEY and CDR2 SVGAGI. The CDR3 is made up of 16 amino acids. DNA for the CDR3: TGTGCCAGCAGTTACGAGTTCGGTTCCCGCACAGTTACGCAGTATTTT. Translated: CASSYEFGSRTVTQYF.

The V and J genes are TRBV6-6 and TRBJ1-6; no clear D gene. Germline V gene data show CDR1 as MNHNY and CDR2 as SVGAGI (reference sequence). The CDR3 has 14 residues. V gave up 4 bases and J gave up 8 bases, with 12 bases separating them. For the CDR3, the DNA is TGTGCCAGCAGTTCGGGATCGGTGGATTCACCCCTCCACTTT. As protein: CASSSGSVDSPLHF.

In this sample, this clonotype turned up once. The CDR3 carries no conserved terminal phenylalanine or tryptophan, so it likely arises from a read error. This sequence joins TRBV12-3 or TRBV12-4 and TRBJ2-2; 7 bases match TRBD2. The CDR3 contains 16 residues. In DNA, the CDR3 is TGTGCCAGCAGTTTTTGGCGGGGGTCGAACATCGGGGAGCTGTTTATT. This codes for CASSFWRGSNIGELFI.

The genes are TRBV12-3 or TRBV12-4 and TRBJ1-5, with 7 bases lining up with TRBD1. CDR3 length: 13 amino acids. Trimming at V came to 9 bases and at J to 3 bases, leaving 5 bases not matched to a gene. The CDR3 spells CASVGQINQPQHF. The CDR3 nucleotides read TGTGCCAGTGTGGGACAGATCAATCAGCCCCAGCATTTT.

The rearrangement links TRBV11-1 to TRBJ2-2, with TRBD1 as a possible D gene (6 bases). Per the germline V gene, CDR1 is SGHAT and CDR2 is FQDESV (reference sequence). CDR3 length: 16 amino acids. With 10 bases removed from V and 6 bases from J, the gap between germline ends came to 24 bases. In nucleotides, the CDR3 is TGTGCCACCAACTTAGGACAGCAACGACTGGCCGGGGAGCTGTTTTTT. Its protein product is CATNLGQQRLAGELFF.

This clonotype showed up just once. The chain couples TRBV6-2 or TRBV6-3 to TRBJ1-5; D unclear. This CDR3 is built from 15 residues. CDR1 MNHEY and CDR2 SVGEGT come from the germline V gene. The V and J ends lost 6 bases and 2 bases respectively, with 14 bases between them. CDR3 nucleotide sequence: TGTGCCAGCAGCACATGGGCTACTGGCAATCAGCCCCAGCATTTT. Its translation is CASSTWATGNQPQHF.

The chain is built from TRBV14 and TRBJ2-7, with D uncertain. CDR3 length: 14 residues. V lost 1 base and J 1 base, leaving 8 bases between the germline ends. Looked up from germline, CDR1 is SGHDN and CDR2 is FVKESK. CDR3 sequence reads: CASSQGGESYEQYV. The CDR3 DNA is TGTGCCAGCAGCCAAGGTGGAGAGTCCTACGAGCAGTACGTC.

As to this clonotype: One end of the junction varies from germline; a read error may be responsible. This chain uses TRBV11-1 with TRBJ2-1; TRBD1 or TRBD2 may be the D gene (5 bases each). The germline V gene encodes CDR1 SGHAT and CDR2 FQDESV (reference sequence). CDR3 length: 15 amino acids. The chain's CDR3 is CASSLEGTTYNKQFF. The CDR3 DNA reads as TGCGCCAGCAGCTTAGAGGGGACGACCTACAATAAGCAGTTCTTC.

Notes on this clonotype: Its ends do not fully match the called genes, so a read error is possible. This chain uses TRBV11-1 with TRBJ2-1; 13 nucleotides line up with TRBD2. The CDR3 has 18 residues. The germline V gene encodes CDR1 SGHAT and CDR2 FQDESV (reference sequence). The CDR3 DNA is TGCGCCAGCAGCTCAGAATCGAGGACTAGCGGGAGTGGTAATGGGCAATTCTTC. Residues: CASSSESRTSGSGNGQFF.

This clonotype was seen more than once but under ten times. The chain employs TRBV11-2 and TRBJ1-3; possibly TRBD1 for D (6 bases). CDR3 length: 15 amino acids. CDR1 and CDR2 (germline): SGHAT, FQNNGV. The V gene lost 4 bases and the J gene lost 4 bases, with 14 bases spanning the gap. The DNA of the CDR3 is TGTGCCAGCAGCTCGTCAGGGGAGGAGGGAAACACCATATATTTT. Translating gives CASSSSGEEGNTIYF.

In the case of this clonotype: An end of the junction differs from the germline gene, which may be a read error. The chain uses TRBV12-3 or TRBV12-4 and TRBJ2-2; the match to TRBD1 covers 7 bases. The CDR3 contains 14 residues. The chain's CDR3 is CASSRQGFGVELVF. CDR3 DNA sequence: TGTGCCAGCAGTAGACAGGGTTTCGGAGTGGAGCTGGTTTTT.

This clonotype was found once. One junction end disagrees with the germline gene, perhaps due to a read error. The V call is TRBV4-1, the J call TRBJ2-2; the D gene is possibly TRBD2 (6 bases). The CDR3 runs 15 residues. Germline CDR1 is MGHRA and CDR2 is YSYEKL. In DNA form, the CDR3 reads TGCGCCAGCAGTAGCAGGGAGGTCTATACCGTGGAGCTGTTTTTT. This encodes CASSSREVYTVELFF.

A note on this clonotype: The junction and the germline gene differ at one end; a read error may be behind it. J is TRBJ1-2 and V is TRBV30, with TRBD1 matching 8 bases. This CDR3 is built from 14 residues. The germline V gene has CDR1 GTSNPN and CDR2 SVGIG (reference sequence). The CDR3 DNA follows: TGTGCCTGGAGGACGGCAGGGGGCTCCTATGGCCACACCTTC. This sequence encodes CAWRTAGGSYGHTF. Based on the CDR3 plus reference TRBV30 and TRBJ1-2, the full variable domain is SQTIHQWPATLVQPVGSPLSLECTVEGTSNPNLYWYRQAAGRGLQLLFYSVGIGQISSEVPQNLSASRPQDRQFILSSKKLLLSDSGFYLCAWRTAGGSYGHTFGSGTRLTVV.

Concerning this clonotype: Germline and junction disagree at one end, which may indicate a read error. This chain links TRBV28 with TRBJ2-3; 7 positions match TRBD2. The CDR3 contains 18 residues. The germline V gene has CDR1 MDHEN and CDR2 SYDVKM. DNA of the CDR3: TGTGCCAGCAGTTTTGAACGGGGCGGGGGTATCCCCACAGAAACGCAGTATTTT. Translation: CASSFERGGGIPTETQYF.